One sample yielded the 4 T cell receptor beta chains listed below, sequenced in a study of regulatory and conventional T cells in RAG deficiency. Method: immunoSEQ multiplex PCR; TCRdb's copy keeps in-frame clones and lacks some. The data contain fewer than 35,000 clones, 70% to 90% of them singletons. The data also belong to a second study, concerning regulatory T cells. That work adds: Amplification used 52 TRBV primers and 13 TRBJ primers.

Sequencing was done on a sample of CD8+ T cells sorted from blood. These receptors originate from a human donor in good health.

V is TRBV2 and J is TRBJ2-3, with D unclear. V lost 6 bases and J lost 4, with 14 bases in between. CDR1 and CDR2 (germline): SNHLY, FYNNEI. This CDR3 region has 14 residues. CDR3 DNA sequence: TGTGCCAGCAGGACCGGACCTCTTCCAGATACGCAGTATTTT. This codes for CASRTGPLPDTQYF.

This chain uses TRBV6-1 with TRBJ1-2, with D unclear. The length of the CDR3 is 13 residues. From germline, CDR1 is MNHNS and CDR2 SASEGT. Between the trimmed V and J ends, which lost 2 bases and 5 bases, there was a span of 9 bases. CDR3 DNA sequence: TGTGCCAGCAGTGAAAGGTCTGGGTATGGCTACACCTTC. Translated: CASSERSGYGYTF.

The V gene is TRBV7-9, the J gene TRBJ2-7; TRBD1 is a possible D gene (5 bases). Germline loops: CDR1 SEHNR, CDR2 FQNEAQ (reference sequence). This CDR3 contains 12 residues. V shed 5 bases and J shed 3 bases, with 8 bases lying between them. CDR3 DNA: TGTGCCAGCAGCCTACAGGACTACGAGCAGTACTTC. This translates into CASSLQDYEQYF.

The CDR3, as DNA: TGTGCCAGCACCCTGTATGTAGGCAGTGAAGCTTTCTTT. Protein: CASTLYVGSEAFF. The chain uses TRBV6-5 and TRBJ1-1, with no clear D. The CDR3 runs to 13 residues. Between the trimmed V and J ends, which lost 7 bases and 7 bases, there was a span of 16 bases. In germline, CDR1 is MNHEY, CDR2 SVGAGI.